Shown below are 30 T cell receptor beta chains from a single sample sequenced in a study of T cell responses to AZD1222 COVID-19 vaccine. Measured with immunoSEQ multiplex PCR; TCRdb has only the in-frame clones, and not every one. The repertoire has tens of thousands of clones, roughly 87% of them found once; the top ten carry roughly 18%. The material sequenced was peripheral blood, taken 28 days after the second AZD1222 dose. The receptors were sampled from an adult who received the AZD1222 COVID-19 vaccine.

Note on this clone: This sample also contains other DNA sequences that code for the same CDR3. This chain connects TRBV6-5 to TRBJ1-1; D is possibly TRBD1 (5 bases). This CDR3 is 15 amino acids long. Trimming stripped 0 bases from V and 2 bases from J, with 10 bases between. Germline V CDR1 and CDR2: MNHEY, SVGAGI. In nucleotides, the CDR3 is TGTGCCAGCAGTTACTCGAAAGGGGTTAACACTGAAGCTTTCTTT. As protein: CASSYSKGVNTEAFF.

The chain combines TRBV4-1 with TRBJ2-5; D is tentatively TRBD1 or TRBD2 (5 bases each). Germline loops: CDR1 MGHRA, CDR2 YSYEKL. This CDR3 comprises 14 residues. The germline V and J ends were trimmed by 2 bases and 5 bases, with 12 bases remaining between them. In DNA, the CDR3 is TGCGCCAGCAGCCAATTGGGGCGCGGGGAGACCCAGTACTTC. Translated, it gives CASSQLGRGETQYF.

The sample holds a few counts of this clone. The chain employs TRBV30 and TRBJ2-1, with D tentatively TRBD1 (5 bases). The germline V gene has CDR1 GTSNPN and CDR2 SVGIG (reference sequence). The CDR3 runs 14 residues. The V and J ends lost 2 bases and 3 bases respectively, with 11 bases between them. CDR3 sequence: CAWSHQGNYNEQFF. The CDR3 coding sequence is TGTGCCTGGAGTCATCAGGGCAACTACAATGAGCAGTTCTTC.

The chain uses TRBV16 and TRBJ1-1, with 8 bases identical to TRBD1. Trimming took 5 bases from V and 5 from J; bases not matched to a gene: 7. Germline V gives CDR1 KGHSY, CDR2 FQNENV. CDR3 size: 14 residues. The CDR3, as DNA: TGTGCCAGCAGCTATGGACAGGGAAGGACTGAAGCTTTCTTT. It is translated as CASSYGQGRTEAFF.

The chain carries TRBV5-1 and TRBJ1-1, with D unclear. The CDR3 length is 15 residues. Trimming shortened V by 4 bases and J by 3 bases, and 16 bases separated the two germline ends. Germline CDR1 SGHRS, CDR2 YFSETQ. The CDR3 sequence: CASSLQPAGDTEAFF. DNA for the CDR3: TGCGCCAGCAGCCTACAGCCTGCCGGGGACACTGAAGCTTTCTTT.

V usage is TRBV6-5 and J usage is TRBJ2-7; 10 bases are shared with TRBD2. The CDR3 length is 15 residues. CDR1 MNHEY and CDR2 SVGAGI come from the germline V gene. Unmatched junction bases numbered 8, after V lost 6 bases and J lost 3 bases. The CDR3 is CASRISGGLSYEQYF. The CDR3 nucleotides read TGTGCCAGCAGAATTAGCGGGGGGCTGAGCTACGAGCAGTACTTC.

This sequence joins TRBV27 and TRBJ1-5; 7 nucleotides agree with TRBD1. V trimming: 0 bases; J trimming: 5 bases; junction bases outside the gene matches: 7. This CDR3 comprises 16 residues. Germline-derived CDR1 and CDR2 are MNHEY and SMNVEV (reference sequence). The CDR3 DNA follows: TGTGCCAGCAGTTTATCTCAGACAGGGAGGGATCAGCCCCAGCATTTT. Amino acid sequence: CASSLSQTGRDQPQHF.

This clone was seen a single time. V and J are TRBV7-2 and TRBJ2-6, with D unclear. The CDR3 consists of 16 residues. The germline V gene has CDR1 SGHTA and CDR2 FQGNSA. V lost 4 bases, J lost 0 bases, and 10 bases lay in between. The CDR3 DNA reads TGTGCCAGCAGCTCCCGGCAAGGCTCTGGGGCCAACGTCCTGACTTTC. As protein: CASSSRQGSGANVLTF. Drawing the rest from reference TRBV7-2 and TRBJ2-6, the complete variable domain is GAGVSQSPSNKVTEKGKDVELRCDPISGHTALYWYRQSLGQGLEFLIYFQGNSAPDKSGLPSDRFSAERTGGSVSTLTIQRTQQEDSAVYLCASSSRQGSGANVLTFGAGSRLTVL.

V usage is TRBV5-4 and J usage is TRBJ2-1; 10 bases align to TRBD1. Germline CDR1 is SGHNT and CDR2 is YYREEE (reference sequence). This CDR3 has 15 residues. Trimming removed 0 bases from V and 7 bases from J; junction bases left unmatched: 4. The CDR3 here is CASSLGTGGVNEQFF. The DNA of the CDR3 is TGTGCCAGCAGCTTGGGGACAGGGGGTGTAAATGAGCAGTTCTTC.

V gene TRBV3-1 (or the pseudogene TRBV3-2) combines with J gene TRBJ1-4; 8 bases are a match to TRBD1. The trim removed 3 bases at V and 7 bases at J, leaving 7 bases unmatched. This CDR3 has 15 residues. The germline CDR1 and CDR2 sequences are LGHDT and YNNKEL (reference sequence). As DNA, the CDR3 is TGTGCCAGCAGCCATGAGGACAGGGCTGGTGAAAAACTGTTTTTT. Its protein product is CASSHEDRAGEKLFF.

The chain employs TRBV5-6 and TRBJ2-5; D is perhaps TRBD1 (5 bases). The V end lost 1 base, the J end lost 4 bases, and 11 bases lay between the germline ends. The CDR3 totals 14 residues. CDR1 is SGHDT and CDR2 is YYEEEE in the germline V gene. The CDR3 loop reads CASSLQGMGETQYF. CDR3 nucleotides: TGTGCCAGCAGCTTGCAGGGTATGGGAGAGACCCAGTACTTC.

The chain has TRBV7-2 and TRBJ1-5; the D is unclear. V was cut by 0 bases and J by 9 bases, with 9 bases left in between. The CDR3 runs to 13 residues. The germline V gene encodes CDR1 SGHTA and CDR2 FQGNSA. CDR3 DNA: TGTGCCAGCAGCTTAGCCGCACAGTGGCCCCAGCATTTT. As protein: CASSLAAQWPQHF.

CDR3 bases: TGTGCCAGCAGTGAAGCCGCGCCAGCCAACTATGGCTACACCTTC. Translation gives CASSEAAPANYGYTF. This chain connects TRBV6-1 to TRBJ1-2; D is uncertain. CDR3 length: 15 amino acids. Trimming took off 0 bases at V and 2 bases at J, with 10 bases between the two ends. CDR1 and CDR2 (germline): MNHNS, SASEGT.

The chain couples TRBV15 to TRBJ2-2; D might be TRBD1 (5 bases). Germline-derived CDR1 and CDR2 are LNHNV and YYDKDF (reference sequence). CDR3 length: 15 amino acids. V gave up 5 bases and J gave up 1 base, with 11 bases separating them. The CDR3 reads CATSPGPWNTGELFF. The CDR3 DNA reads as TGTGCCACCAGCCCAGGGCCATGGAACACCGGGGAGCTGTTTTTT.

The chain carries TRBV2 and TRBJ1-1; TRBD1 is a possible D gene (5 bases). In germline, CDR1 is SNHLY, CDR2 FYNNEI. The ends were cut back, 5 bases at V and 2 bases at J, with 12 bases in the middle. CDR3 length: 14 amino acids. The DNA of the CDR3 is TGTGCCAGCAGTCCTGACAGCCTTAACACTGAAGCTTTCTTT. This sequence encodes CASSPDSLNTEAFF.

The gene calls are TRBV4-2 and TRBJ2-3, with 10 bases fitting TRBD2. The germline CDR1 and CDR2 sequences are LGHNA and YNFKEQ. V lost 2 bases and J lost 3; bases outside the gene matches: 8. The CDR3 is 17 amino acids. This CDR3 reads CASSQQILAGGTDTQYF. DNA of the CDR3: TGTGCCAGCAGCCAACAGATTTTAGCGGGGGGAACAGATACGCAGTATTTT.

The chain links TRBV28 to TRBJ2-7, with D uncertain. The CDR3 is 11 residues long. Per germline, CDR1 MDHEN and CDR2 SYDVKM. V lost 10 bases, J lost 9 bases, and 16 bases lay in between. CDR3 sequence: CATTSNSRQYF. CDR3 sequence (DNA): TGTGCCACCACGTCCAACAGCCGGCAGTACTTC. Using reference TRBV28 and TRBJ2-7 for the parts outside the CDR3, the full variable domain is DVKVTQSSRYLVKRTGEKVFLECVQDMDHENMFWYRQDPGLGLRLIYFSYDVKMKEKGDIPEGYSVSREKKERFSLILESASTNQTSMYLCATTSNSRQYFGPGTRLTVT.

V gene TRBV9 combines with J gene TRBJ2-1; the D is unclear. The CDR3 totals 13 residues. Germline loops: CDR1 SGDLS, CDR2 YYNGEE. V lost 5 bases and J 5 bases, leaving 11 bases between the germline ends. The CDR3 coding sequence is TGTGCCAGCAGTGGCTATGATGACAATGAGCAGTTCTTC. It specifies CASSGYDDNEQFF. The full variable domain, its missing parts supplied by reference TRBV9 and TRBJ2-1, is DSGVTQTPKHLITATGQRVTLRCSPRSGDLSVYWYQQSLDQGLQFLIQYYNGEERAKGNILERFSAQQFPDLHSELNLSSLELGDSALYFCASSGYDDNEQFFGPGTRLTVL.

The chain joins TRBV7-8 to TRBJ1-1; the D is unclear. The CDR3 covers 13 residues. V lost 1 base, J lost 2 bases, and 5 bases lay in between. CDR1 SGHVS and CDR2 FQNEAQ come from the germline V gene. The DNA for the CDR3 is TGTGCCAGCAGCTTAGTTGTAAACACTGAAGCTTTCTTT. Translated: CASSLVVNTEAFF. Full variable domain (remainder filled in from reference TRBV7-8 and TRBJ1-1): GAGVSQSPRYKVAKRGQDVALRCDPISGHVSLFWYQQALGQGPEFLTYFQNEAQLDKSGLPSDRFFAERPEGSVSTLKIQRTQQEDSAVYLCASSLVVNTEAFFGQGTRLTVV.

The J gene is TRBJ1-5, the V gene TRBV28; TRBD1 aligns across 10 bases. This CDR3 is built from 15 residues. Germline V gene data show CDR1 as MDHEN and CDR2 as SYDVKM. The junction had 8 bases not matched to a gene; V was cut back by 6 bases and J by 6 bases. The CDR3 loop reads CASRPDRGRSQPQHF. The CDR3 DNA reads TGTGCCAGCAGACCAGACAGGGGGCGCAGTCAGCCCCAGCATTTT.

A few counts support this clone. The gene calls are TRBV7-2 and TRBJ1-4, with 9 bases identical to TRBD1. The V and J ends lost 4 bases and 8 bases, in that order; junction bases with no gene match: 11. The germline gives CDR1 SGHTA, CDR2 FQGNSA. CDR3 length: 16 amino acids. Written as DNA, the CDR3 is TGTGCCAGCAGCTCCTTTACCGGGACAGGGAGAGAAAAACTGTTTTTT. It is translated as CASSSFTGTGREKLFF.

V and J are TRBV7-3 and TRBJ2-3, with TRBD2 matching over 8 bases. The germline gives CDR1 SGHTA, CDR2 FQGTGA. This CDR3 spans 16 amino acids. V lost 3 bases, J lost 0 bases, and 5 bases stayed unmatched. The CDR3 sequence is CASSLQPSGSTDTQYF. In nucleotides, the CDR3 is TGTGCCAGCAGCTTGCAGCCTAGCGGGAGCACAGATACGCAGTATTTT.

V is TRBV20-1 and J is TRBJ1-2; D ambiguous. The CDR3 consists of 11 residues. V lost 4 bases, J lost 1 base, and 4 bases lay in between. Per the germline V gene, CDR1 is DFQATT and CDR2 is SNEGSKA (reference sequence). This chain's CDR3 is CSAIGNYGYTF. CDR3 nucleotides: TGCAGTGCTATCGGTAACTATGGCTACACCTTC.

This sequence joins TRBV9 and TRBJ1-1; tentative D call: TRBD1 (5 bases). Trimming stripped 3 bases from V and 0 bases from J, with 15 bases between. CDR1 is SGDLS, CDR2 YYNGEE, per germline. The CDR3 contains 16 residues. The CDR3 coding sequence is TGTGCCAGCAGCGCCAGACAGAGCTCCATGAACACTGAAGCTTTCTTT. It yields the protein CASSARQSSMNTEAFF.

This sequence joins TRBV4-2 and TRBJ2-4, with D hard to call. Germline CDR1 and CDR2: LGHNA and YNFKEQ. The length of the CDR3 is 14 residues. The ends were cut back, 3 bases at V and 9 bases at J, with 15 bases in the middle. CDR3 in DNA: TGTGCCAGCAGCCAGTCGGGCGGCGATGGCATTCAGTACTTC. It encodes CASSQSGGDGIQYF.

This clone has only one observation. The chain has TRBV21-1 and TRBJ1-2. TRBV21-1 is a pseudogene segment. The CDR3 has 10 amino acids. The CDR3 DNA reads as TGTGCCGCGCCCGTATATGGCTACACCTTC. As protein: CAAPVYGYTF.

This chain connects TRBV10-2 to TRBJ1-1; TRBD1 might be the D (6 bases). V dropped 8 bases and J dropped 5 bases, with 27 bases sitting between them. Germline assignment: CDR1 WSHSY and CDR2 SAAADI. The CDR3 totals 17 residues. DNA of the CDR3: TGCGCCAGCTTACCGGCCCCAGGGGAAAAAGTTGGAACTGAAGCTTTCTTT. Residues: CASLPAPGEKVGTEAFF.

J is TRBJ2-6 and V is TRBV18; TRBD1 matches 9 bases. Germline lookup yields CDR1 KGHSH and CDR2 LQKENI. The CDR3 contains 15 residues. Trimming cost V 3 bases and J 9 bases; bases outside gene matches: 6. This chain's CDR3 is CASSPRQGDGNVLTF. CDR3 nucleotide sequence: TGTGCCAGCTCACCGAGACAGGGGGACGGCAACGTCCTGACTTTC.

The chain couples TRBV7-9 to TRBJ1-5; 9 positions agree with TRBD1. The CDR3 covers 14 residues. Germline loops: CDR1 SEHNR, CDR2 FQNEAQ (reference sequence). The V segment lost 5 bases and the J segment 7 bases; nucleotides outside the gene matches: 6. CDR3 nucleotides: TGTGCCAGCAGCCCGGGACAGGGTATACAGCCCCAGCATTTT. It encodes CASSPGQGIQPQHF.

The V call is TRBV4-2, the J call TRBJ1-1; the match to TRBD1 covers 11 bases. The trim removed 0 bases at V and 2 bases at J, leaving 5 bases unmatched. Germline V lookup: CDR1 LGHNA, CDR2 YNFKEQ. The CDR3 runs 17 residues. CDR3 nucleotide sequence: TGTGCCAGCAGCCAAGACGGGGGACAGGGGGATAACACTGAAGCTTTCTTT. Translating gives CASSQDGGQGDNTEAFF.